These 4 T cell receptor beta chains came from one sample sequenced in a study of post-analysis software for immune sequencing data. Study-level results: Patients used several TRBV segments, including TRBV5-6, TRBV5-1 and TRBV20-1, more often than controls.

What these receptors recognize is not known. The library was made from cDNA and included unique molecular identifiers. In TCRdb, the PCR reads were re-called with MiXCR into one record per CDR3 protein. The data contain 700,000 to 800,000 distinct CDR3 sequences, roughly 27% of them seen just once; the ten biggest clones take up 0.56%. The source material was blood. These receptor sequences come from a girl under 18 with multiple sclerosis.

This clonotype was picked up many times. This chain uses TRBV20-1 with TRBJ2-5; the D is unclear. CDR3 length: 14 amino acids. Germline V gene sequence: CDR1 DFQATT, CDR2 SNEGSKA (reference sequence). V was clipped by 6 bases and J by 5 bases, with 19 bases between them. The CDR3 DNA reads TGCAGTGCGCCCCGGGCACCATTGGAGGAGACCCAGTACTTC. It translates to CSAPRAPLEETQYF.

The J gene is TRBJ1-1, the V gene TRBV29-1; TRBD1 aligns across 8 bases. CDR1 and CDR2 (germline): SQVTM, ANQGSEA. The CDR3 totals 13 residues. Trimming at V came to 7 bases and at J to 1 base, leaving 5 bases not matched to a gene. CDR3 residues: CSAKGQGNTEAFF. As DNA, the CDR3 is TGCAGCGCGAAAGGACAGGGGAACACTGAAGCTTTCTTT.

The gene calls are TRBV7-9 and TRBJ2-5, with 14 bases fitting TRBD2. Germline V lookup: CDR1 SEHNR, CDR2 FQNEAQ (reference sequence). The CDR3 totals 18 residues. J was trimmed by 0 bases and V by 5 bases; bases with no gene match: 8. The CDR3 protein is CASSPYGLAGGHQETQYF. The CDR3 DNA is TGTGCCAGCAGCCCATACGGACTAGCGGGAGGCCACCAAGAGACCCAGTACTTC.

The chain has TRBV10-3 and TRBJ1-5; TRBD1 might be the D (6 bases). Trimming cost V 10 bases and J 4 bases, with 17 bases left between them. The CDR3 is made up of 14 amino acids. In germline, CDR1 is ENHRY, CDR2 SYGVKD. CDR3 nucleotides: TGTGCCACCAACCATGGACAGCCAAATCAGCCCCAGCATTTT. It specifies CATNHGQPNQPQHF.